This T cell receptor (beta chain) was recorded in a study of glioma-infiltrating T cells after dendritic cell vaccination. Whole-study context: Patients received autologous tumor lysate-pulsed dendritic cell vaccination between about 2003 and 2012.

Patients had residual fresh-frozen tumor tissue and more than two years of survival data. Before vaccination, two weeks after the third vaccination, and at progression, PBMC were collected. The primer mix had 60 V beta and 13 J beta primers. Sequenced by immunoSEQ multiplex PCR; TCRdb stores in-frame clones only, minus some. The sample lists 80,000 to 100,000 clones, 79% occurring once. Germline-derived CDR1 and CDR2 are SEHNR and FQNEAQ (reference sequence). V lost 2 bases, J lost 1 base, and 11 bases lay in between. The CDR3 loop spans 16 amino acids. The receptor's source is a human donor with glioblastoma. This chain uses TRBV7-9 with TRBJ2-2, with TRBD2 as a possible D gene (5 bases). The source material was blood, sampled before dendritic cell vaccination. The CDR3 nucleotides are TGTGCCAGCAGCTTATTTGGTGGGAGGAACACCGGGGAGCTGTTTTTT. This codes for CASSLFGGRNTGELFF.